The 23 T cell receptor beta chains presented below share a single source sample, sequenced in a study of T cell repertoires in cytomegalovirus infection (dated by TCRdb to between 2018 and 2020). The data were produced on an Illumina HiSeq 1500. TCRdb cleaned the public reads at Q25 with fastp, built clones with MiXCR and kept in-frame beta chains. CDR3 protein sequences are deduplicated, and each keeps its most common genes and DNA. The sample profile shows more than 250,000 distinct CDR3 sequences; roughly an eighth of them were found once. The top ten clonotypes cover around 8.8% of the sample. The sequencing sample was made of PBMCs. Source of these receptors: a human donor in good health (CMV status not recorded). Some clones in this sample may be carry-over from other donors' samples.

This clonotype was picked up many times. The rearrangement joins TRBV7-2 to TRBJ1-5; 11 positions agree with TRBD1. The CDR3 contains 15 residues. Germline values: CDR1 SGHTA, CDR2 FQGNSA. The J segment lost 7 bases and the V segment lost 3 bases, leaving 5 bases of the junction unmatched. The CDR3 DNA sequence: TGTGCCAGCAGCTTGGACAGGGGGCGAGGGCAGCCCCAGCATTTT. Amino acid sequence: CASSLDRGRGQPQHF.

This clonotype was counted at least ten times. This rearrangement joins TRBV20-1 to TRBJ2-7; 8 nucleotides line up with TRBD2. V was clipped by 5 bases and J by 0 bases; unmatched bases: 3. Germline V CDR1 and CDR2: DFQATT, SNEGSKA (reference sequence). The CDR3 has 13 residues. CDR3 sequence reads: CSAGLAASYEQYF. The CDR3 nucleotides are TGCAGTGCTGGACTAGCAGCCTCCTACGAGCAGTACTTC.

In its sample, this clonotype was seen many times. The CDR3 bases are TGTGCCAGCAGCCTTGGACGAGAAAAACTGTTTTTT. Translating it yields CASSLGREKLFF. The genes are TRBV7-2 and TRBJ1-4, with unresolved D. The V gene lost 5 bases and the J gene lost 8 bases, with 9 bases spanning the gap. Germline V gene sequence: CDR1 SGHTA, CDR2 FQGNSA. This CDR3 is 12 amino acids long. The full variable domain, its missing parts supplied by reference TRBV7-2 and TRBJ1-4, is GAGVSQSPSNKVTEKGKDVELRCDPISGHTALYWYRQSLGQGLEFLIYFQGNSAPDKSGLPSDRFSAERTGGSVSTLTIQRTQQEDSAVYLCASSLGREKLFFGSGTQLSVL.

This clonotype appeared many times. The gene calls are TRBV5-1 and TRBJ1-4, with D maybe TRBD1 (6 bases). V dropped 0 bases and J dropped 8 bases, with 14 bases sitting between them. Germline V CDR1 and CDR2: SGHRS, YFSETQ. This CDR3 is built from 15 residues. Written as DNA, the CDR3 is TGCGCCAGCAGCTTGGACAGGGCGATTTCGGAAAAACTGTTTTTT. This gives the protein CASSLDRAISEKLFF. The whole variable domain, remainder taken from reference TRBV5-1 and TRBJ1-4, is KAGVTQTPRYLIKTRGQQVTLSCSPISGHRSVSWYQQTPGQGLQFLFEYFSETQRNKGNFPGRFSGRQFSNSRSEMNVSTLELGDSALYLCASSLDRAISEKLFFGSGTQLSVL.

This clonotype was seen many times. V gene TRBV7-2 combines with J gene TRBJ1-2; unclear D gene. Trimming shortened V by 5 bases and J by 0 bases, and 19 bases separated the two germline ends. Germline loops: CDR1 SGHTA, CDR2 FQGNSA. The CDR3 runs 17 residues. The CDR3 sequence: CASSKMGGIRPNYGYTF. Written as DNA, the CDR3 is TGTGCCAGCAGCAAAATGGGTGGCATACGGCCTAACTATGGCTACACCTTC.

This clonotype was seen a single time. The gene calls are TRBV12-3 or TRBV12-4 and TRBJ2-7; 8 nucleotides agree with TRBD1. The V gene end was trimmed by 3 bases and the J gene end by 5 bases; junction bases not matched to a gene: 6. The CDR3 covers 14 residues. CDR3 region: CASSLDRALDEQYF. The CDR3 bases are TGTGCCAGCAGTTTGGACAGGGCCCTCGACGAGCAGTACTTC.

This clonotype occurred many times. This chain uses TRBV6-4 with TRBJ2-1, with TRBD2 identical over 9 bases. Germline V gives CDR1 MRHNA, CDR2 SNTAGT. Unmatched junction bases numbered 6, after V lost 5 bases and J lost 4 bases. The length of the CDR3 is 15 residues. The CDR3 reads CASSPLAGGYNEQFF. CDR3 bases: TGTGCCAGCAGTCCTTTGGCGGGGGGGTACAATGAGCAGTTCTTC.

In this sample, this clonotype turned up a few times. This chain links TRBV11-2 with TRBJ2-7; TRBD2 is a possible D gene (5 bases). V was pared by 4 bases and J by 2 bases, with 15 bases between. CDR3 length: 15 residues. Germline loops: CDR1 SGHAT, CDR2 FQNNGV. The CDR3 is CASSYRTGSPYEQYF. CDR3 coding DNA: TGTGCCAGCAGCTATCGGACTGGAAGTCCCTACGAGCAGTACTTC.

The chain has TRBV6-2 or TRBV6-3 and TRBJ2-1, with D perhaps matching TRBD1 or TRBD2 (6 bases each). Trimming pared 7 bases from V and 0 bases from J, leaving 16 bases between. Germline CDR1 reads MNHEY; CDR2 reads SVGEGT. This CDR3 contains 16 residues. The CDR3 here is CASTPGGGSSYNEQFF. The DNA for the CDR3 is TGTGCCAGCACCCCAGGAGGGGGGAGCTCCTACAATGAGCAGTTCTTC.

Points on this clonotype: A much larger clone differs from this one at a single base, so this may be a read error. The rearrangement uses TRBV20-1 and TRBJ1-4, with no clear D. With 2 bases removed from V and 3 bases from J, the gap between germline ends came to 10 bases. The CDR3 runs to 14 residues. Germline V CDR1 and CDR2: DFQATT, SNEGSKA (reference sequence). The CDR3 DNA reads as TGCAGTGCTAGACCCCCGGCATCTAATGAAAAACTGTTTTTT. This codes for CSARPPASNEKLFF.

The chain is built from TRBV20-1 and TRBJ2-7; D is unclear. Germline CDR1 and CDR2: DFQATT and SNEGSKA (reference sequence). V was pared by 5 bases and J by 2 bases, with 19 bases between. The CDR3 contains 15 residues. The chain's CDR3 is CSASRRALTPYEQYF. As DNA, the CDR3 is TGCAGTGCTTCCCGCCGGGCCCTAACCCCCTACGAGCAGTACTTC.

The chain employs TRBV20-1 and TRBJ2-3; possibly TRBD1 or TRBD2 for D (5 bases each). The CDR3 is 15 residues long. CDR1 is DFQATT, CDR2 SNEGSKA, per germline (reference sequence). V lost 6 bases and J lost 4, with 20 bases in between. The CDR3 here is CSADTGTTGADTQYF. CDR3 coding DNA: TGCAGTGCAGATACTGGGACCACCGGGGCAGATACGCAGTATTTT.

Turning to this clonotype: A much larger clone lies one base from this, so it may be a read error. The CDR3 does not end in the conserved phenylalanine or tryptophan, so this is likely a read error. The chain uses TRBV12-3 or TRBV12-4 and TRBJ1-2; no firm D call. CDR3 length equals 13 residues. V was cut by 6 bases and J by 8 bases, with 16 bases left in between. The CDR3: CASRRGTALGYTL. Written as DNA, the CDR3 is TGTGCCAGCAGGAGAGGTACAGCTTTGGGCTACACCCTC.

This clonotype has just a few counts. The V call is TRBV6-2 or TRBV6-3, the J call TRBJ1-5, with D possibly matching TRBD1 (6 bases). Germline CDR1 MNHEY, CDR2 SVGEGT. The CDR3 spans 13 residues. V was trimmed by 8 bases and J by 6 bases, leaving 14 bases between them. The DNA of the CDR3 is TGTGCCAGCGCCCAGGGGAACGCTCAGCCCCAGCATTTT. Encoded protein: CASAQGNAQPQHF.

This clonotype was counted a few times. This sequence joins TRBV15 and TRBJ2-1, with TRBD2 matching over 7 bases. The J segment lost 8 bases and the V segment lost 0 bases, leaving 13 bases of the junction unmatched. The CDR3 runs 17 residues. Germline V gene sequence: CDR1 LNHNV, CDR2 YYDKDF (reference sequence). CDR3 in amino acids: CATSRDYAQRDVDEQFF. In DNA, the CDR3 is TGTGCCACCAGCAGAGATTATGCCCAGCGGGATGTGGATGAGCAGTTCTTC.

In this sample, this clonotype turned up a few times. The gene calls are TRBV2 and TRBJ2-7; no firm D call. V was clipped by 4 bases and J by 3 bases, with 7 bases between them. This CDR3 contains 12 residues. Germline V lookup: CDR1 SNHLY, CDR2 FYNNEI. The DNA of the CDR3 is TGTGCCAGCAGTGTAAGGATCTACGAGCAGTACTTC. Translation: CASSVRIYEQYF.

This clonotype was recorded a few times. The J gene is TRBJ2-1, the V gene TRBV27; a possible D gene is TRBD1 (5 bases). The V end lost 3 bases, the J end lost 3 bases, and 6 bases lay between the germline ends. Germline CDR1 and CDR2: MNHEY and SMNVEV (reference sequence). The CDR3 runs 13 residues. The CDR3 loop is CASSFQGYNEQFF. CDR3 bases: TGTGCCAGCAGTTTTCAGGGCTACAATGAGCAGTTCTTC.

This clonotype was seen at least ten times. The CDR3 DNA sequence: TGTGCCAGCAGCTTAGCGCAAGGCGGTACGCAGTATTTT. Translation: CASSLAQGGTQYF. The chain joins TRBV7-2 to TRBJ2-3; D ambiguous. Trimming removed 0 bases at V and 8 bases at J, with 9 bases between. The CDR3 extends over 13 amino acids. The germline V gene encodes CDR1 SGHTA and CDR2 FQGNSA.

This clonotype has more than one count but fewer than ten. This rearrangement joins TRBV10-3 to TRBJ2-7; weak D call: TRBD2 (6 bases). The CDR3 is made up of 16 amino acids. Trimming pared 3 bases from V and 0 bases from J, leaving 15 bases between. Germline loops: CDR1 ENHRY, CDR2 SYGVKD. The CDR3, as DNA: TGTGCCATCAGTGATTTGGGTCTAGCGAGCTCCTACGAGCAGTACTTC. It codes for CAISDLGLASSYEQYF.

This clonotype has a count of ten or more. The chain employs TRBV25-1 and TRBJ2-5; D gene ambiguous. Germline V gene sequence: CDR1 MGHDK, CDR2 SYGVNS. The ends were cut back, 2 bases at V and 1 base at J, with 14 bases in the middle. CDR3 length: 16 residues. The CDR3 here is CASSEGPRWIQETQYF. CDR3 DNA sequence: TGTGCCAGCAGTGAAGGCCCCAGGTGGATCCAAGAGACCCAGTACTTC.

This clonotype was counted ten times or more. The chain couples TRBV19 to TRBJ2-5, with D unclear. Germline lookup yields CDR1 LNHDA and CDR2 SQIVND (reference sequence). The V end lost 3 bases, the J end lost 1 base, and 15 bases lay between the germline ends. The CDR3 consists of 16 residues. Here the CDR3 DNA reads TGTGCCAGTAGTATCTCGCCCCCGGGCCTCCAAGAGACCCAGTACTTC. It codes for CASSISPPGLQETQYF.

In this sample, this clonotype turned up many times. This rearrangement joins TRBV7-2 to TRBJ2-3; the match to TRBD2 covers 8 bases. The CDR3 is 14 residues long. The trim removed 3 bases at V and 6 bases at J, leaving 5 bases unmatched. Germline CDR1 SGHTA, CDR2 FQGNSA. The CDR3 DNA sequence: TGTGCCAGCAGCTTCGGGGTAGCGGGGGATACGCAGTATTTT. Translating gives CASSFGVAGDTQYF.

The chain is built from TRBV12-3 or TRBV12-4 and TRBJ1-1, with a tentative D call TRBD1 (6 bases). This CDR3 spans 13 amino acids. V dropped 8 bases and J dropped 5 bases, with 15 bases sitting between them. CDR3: CASAWRGRTEAFF. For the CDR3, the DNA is TGTGCCAGCGCCTGGAGGGGGAGGACTGAAGCTTTCTTT.